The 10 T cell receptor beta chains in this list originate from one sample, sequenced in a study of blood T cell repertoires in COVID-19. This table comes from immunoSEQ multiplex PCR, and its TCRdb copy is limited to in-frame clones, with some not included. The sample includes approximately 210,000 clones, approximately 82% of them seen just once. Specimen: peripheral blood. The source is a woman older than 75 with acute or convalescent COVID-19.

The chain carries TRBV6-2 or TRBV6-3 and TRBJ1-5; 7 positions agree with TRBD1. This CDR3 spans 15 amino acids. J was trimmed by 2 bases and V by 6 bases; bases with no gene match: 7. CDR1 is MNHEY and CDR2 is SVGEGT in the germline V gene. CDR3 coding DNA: TGTGCCAGCAGCTCAGCAGGGGGTGGCAATCAGCCCCAGCATTTT. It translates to CASSSAGGGNQPQHF.

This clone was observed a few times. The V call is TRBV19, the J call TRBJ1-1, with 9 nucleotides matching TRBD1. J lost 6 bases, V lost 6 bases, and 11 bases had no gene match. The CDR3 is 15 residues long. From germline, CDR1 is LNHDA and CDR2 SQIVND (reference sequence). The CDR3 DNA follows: TGTGCCAGTAGCCGACCGGGACAGGGTACCGCTGAAGCTTTCTTT. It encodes CASSRPGQGTAEAFF.

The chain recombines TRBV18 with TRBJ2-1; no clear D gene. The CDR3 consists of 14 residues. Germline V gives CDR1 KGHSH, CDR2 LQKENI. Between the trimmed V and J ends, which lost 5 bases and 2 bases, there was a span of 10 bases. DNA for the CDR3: TGTGCCAGCTCATTTACACCCGCCTACAATGAGCAGTTCTTC. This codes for CASSFTPAYNEQFF.

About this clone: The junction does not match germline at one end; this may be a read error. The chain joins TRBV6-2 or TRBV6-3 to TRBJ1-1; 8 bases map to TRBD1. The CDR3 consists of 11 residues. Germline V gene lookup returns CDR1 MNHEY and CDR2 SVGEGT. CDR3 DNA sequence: TGTGCCAGCAGTCGGACAGGGAGGTTCGCTTTT. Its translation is CASSRTGRFAF.

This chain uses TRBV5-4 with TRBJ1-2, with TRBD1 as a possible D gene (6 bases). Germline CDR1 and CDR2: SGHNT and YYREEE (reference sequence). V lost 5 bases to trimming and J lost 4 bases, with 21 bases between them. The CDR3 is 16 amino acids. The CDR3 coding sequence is TGTGCCAGCAGTCGCGAGCCGGGGGGCGACCTCTATGGCTACACCTTC. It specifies CASSREPGGDLYGYTF.

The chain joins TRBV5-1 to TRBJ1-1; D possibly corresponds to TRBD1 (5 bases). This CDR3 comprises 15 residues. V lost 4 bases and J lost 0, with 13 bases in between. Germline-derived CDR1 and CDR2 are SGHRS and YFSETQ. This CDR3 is CASSPTAGVNTEAFF. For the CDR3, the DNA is TGCGCCAGCAGCCCCACCGCGGGGGTGAACACTGAAGCTTTCTTT.

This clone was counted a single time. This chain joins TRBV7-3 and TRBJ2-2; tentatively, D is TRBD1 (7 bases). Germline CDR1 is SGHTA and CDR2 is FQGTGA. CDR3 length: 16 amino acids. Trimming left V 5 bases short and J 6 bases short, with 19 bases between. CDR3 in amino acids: CASSNHSGQRAGELFF. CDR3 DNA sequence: TGTGCCAGCAGCAACCATTCGGGACAGCGGGCCGGGGAGCTGTTTTTT.

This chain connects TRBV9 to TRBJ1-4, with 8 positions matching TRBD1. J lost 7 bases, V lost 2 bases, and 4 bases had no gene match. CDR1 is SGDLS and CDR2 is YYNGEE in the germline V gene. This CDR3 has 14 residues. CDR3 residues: CASSVGTGREKLFF. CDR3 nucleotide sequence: TGTGCCAGCAGCGTCGGGACAGGTCGTGAAAAACTGTTTTTT. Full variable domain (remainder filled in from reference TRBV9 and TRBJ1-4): DSGVTQTPKHLITATGQRVTLRCSPRSGDLSVYWYQQSLDQGLQFLIQYYNGEERAKGNILERFSAQQFPDLHSELNLSSLELGDSALYFCASSVGTGREKLFFGSGTQLSVL.

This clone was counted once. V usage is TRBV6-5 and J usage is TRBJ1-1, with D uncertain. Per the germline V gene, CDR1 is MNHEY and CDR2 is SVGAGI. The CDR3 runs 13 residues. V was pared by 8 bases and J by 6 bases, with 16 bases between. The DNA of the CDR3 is TGTGCCAGCGTTGAACTCGTTTTCGCTGAAGCTTTCTTT. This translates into CASVELVFAEAFF.

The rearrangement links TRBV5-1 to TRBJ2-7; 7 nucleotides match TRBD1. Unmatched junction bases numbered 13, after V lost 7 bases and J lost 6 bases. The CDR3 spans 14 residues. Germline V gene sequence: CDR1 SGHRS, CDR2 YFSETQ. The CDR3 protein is CASGPGTAVSEQYF. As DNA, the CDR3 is TGCGCCAGCGGACCCGGGACAGCAGTCTCCGAGCAGTACTTC.